The TCR beta chain under discussion was sequenced for a study of patients and donors after allogeneic stem cell transplantation. TCRdb fed the RT-PCR reads into MiXCR, producing one record per CDR3 protein. The sample includes about a million distinct CDR3 sequences, about a sixth of them seen just once. This CDR3 comprises 14 residues. Germline CDR1 is MNHNS and CDR2 is SASEGT. The V end was cut by 2 bases, the J end by 7 bases, with 14 bases between. The chain carries TRBV6-1 and TRBJ1-1; D is perhaps TRBD1 (6 bases). The sample comprised blood, either unsorted or a sorted T cell fraction (not recorded which). The sequence was collected from a human donor who was either an allogeneic HSCT recipient or a stem cell or donor lymphocyte infusion donor (not recorded which). It is not recorded whose cells these are; they may come from a transplant donor. In DNA form, the CDR3 reads TGTGCCAGCAGTGAACAGGGGCGAGGGGGTGAAGCTTTCTTT. Protein product: CASSEQGRGGEAFF.